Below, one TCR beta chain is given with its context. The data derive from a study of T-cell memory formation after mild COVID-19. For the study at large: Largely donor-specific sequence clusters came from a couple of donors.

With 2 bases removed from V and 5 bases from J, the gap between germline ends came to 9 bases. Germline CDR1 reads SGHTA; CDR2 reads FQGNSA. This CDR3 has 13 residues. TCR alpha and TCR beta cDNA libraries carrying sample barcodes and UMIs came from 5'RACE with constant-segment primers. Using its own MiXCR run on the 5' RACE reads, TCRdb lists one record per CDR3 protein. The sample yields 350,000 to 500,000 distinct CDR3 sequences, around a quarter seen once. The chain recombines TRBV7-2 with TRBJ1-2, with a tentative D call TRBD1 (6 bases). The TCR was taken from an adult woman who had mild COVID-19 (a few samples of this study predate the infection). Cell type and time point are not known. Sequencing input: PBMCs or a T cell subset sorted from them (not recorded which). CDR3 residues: CASSLYTGYGYTF. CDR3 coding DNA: TGTGCCAGCAGCTTATACACAGGGTATGGCTACACCTTC.